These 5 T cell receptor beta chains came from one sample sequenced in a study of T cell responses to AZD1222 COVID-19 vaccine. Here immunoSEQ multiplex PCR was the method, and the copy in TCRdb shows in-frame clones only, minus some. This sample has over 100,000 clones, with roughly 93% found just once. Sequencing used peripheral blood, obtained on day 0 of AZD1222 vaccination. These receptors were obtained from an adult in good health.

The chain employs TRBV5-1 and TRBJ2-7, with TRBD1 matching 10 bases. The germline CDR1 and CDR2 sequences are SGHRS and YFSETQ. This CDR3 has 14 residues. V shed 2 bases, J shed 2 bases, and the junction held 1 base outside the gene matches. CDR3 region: CASSLGQGAYEQYF. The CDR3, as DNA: TGCGCCAGCAGCTTAGGACAGGGGGCCTACGAGCAGTACTTC.

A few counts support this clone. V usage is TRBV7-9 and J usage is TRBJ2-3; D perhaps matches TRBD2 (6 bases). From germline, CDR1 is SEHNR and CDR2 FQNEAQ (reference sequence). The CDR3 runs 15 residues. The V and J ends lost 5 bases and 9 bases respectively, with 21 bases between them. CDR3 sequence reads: CASSPGGDALRTQYF. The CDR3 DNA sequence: TGTGCCAGCAGCCCCGGCGGGGACGCCCTGAGGACGCAGTATTTT. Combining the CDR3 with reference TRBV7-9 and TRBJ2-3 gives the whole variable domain DTGVSQNPRHKITKRGQNVTFRCDPISEHNRLYWYRQTLGQGPEFLTYFQNEAQLEKSRLLSDRFSAERPKGSFSTLEIQRTEQGDSAMYLCASSPGGDALRTQYFGPGTRLTVL.

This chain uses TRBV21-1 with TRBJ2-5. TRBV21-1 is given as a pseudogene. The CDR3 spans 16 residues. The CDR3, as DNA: TGTGCCAGCAGCAAAGGGCCCAATAGTAGACGGGAGACCCAGTACTTC. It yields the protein CASSKGPNSRRETQYF.

CDR3 sequence reads: CASSRDRRISSYNSPLHF. The DNA of the CDR3 is TGTGCCAGCAGTCGTGACAGGCGAATTAGCTCCTATAATTCACCCCTCCACTTT. The gene calls are TRBV27 and TRBJ1-6; a weak D match, TRBD1 (6 bases). The germline V and J ends were trimmed by 5 bases and 0 bases, with 17 bases remaining between them. Germline CDR1 and CDR2: MNHEY and SMNVEV (reference sequence). This CDR3 is built from 18 residues.

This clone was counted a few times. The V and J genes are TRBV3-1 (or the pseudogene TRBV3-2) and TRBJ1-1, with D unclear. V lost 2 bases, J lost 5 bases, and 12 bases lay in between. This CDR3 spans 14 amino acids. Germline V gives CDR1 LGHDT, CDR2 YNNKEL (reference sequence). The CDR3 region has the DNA TGTGCCAGCAGCCAATCCGGGGTACAGACTGAAGCTTTCTTT. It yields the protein CASSQSGVQTEAFF.